This T cell receptor (beta chain) was observed in a study of blood T cell repertoires in COVID-19. For the study at large: COVID-19 samples, acute and convalescent, were from the United States, Italy and Spain.

The CDR3 runs 17 residues. The V segment lost 0 bases and the J segment 1 base; nucleotides outside the gene matches: 6. Germline loops: CDR1 SGHRS, CDR2 YFSETQ. Method: immunoSEQ multiplex PCR; TCRdb's copy keeps in-frame clones and lacks some. The sample lists some 150,000 clones, around 88% occurring once. Sequenced material: peripheral blood. V usage is TRBV5-1 and J usage is TRBJ1-1; 10 nucleotides line up with TRBD1. This clonotype was sampled from an older woman with acute or convalescent COVID-19. The CDR3 DNA reads TGCGCCAGCAGCTTGGCTCCGGGACAGGGGCAGAACACTGAAGCTTTCTTT. Encoded protein: CASSLAPGQGQNTEAFF. The full variable domain, its missing parts supplied by reference TRBV5-1 and TRBJ1-1, is KAGVTQTPRYLIKTRGQQVTLSCSPISGHRSVSWYQQTPGQGLQFLFEYFSETQRNKGNFPGRFSGRQFSNSRSEMNVSTLELGDSALYLCASSLAPGQGQNTEAFFGQGTRLTVV.